The 27 T cell receptor beta chains below all came from one sample that was sequenced in a study of Graves' ophthalmopathy and Graves' hyperthyroidism. Amplification of TCR beta CDR3 regions used RNA transcripts. HTBI-primed RT-PCR formed the first round, and a multiplex PCR formed the second. TCRdb reprocessed the multiplex PCR reads with MiXCR, giving one entry per CDR3 protein. The sample has roughly 500,000 distinct CDR3 sequences, approximately 15% seen once; the top ten hold about 9.4%. Sequenced sample: blood. The source is a woman aged 30 to 39 with Graves' ophthalmopathy.

This chain uses TRBV24-1 with TRBJ2-4; 8 bases line up with TRBD1. The end of the DNA aligns better with TRBJ1-2, so the J call may be wrong. The CDR3 extends over 15 amino acids. Looked up from germline, CDR1 is KGHDR and CDR2 is SFDVKD. In nucleotides, the CDR3 is TGTGCCACCAGTGACGGACAGGGATTGGATTATGGCTACACCTTC. The encoded protein is CATSDGQGLDYGYTF.

The chain combines TRBV6-1 with TRBJ1-1; TRBD1 matches 10 bases. CDR1 is MNHNS, CDR2 SASEGT, per germline. The CDR3 runs 17 residues. Trimming removed 0 bases from V and 4 bases from J; junction bases left unmatched: 8. The CDR3 sequence: CASSEAPTRTGGTEAFF. In nucleotides, the CDR3 is TGTGCCAGCAGTGAAGCTCCAACGAGGACAGGGGGCACTGAAGCTTTCTTT.

The chain employs TRBV12-3 or TRBV12-4 and TRBJ1-5, with no clear D. The CDR3 is 13 residues long. V was cut by 3 bases and J by 5 bases, with 8 bases left in between. The CDR3 region is CASSFGPDQPQHF. CDR3 DNA: TGTGCCAGCAGTTTTGGGCCGGATCAGCCCCAGCATTTT.

This clonotype was counted many times. The chain employs TRBV7-9 and TRBJ1-5; TRBD1 matches 7 bases. This CDR3 region has 14 residues. Germline loops: CDR1 SEHNR, CDR2 FQNEAQ (reference sequence). V was clipped by 3 bases and J by 7 bases; unmatched bases: 6. CDR3 residues: CASSLTGYDQPQHF. In DNA, the CDR3 is TGTGCCAGCAGCTTGACAGGGTACGACCAGCCCCAGCATTTT.

This clonotype was seen only a few times. The rearrangement joins TRBV9 to TRBJ2-5; TRBD2 is a possible D gene (6 bases). The V and J ends lost 3 bases and 3 bases respectively, with 12 bases between them. Germline CDR1 SGDLS, CDR2 YYNGEE. The CDR3 sequence is 14 residues long. CDR3 sequence (DNA): TGTGCCAGCAGCGCCCCCTCGGGGGAAGAGACCCAGTACTTC. This encodes CASSAPSGEETQYF. The full variable domain, its missing parts supplied by reference TRBV9 and TRBJ2-5, is DSGVTQTPKHLITATGQRVTLRCSPRSGDLSVYWYQQSLDQGLQFLIQYYNGEERAKGNILERFSAQQFPDLHSELNLSSLELGDSALYFCASSAPSGEETQYFGPGTRLLVL.

This clonotype was counted many times. This chain joins TRBV6-4 and TRBJ2-2, with TRBD2 as a possible D gene (5 bases). The V gene's germline CDR1 is MRHNA and CDR2 SNTAGT. CDR3 size: 19 residues. The V gene lost 7 bases and the J gene lost 6 bases, with 30 bases spanning the gap. The CDR3 loop is CASKTRQRLEPSGPGELFF. DNA for the CDR3: TGTGCCAGCAAAACCCGGCAAAGATTGGAACCGAGCGGTCCCGGGGAGCTGTTTTTT.

This clonotype appeared many times. The V gene is TRBV12-3 or TRBV12-4, the J gene TRBJ2-5, with 7 bases that match TRBD1. V trimming: 6 bases; J trimming: 4 bases; junction bases outside the gene matches: 5. The CDR3 is made up of 13 amino acids. The CDR3 is CASSNYRGETQYF. The CDR3 DNA reads as TGTGCCAGCAGCAACTACAGGGGAGAGACCCAGTACTTC.

This clonotype occurred many times. Germline and junction disagree at one end, which may indicate a read error. This chain joins TRBV7-8 and TRBJ2-5; 11 bases line up with TRBD2. Germline loops: CDR1 SGHVS, CDR2 FQNEAQ. The CDR3 is 13 amino acids. CDR3: CASSLGLAGTTHF. The DNA of the CDR3 is TGTGCCAGCAGCTTAGGACTAGCGGGGACAACTCACTTC.

This clonotype has a count of ten or more. The chain combines TRBV6-5 with TRBJ1-2; 9 bases match TRBD1. The CDR3 spans 14 residues. The V and J ends lost 0 bases and 7 bases, in that order; junction bases with no gene match: 3. The germline CDR1 and CDR2 sequences are MNHEY and SVGAGI. In DNA form, the CDR3 reads TGTGCCAGCAGTTACTCGACAGGGGGATCTGGCTACACCTTC. It encodes CASSYSTGGSGYTF.

This clonotype was seen a few times. V is TRBV15 and J is TRBJ1-2; a possible D gene is TRBD1 (6 bases). Germline assignment: CDR1 LNHNV and CDR2 YYDKDF (reference sequence). There are 14 residues in the CDR3. V was cut by 4 bases and J by 9 bases, with 18 bases left in between. The CDR3 nucleotides are TGTGCCACCAGCACGAACAAACTCCAGGGGCGCTACACCTTC. Amino acid sequence: CATSTNKLQGRYTF.

The table lists this clonotype with many counts. This chain joins TRBV7-2 and TRBJ2-5; D is uncertain. CDR3 length: 12 residues. Germline CDR1 and CDR2: SGHTA and FQGNSA. V gave up 0 bases and J gave up 5 bases, with 4 bases separating them. CDR3: CASSLASETQYF. CDR3 bases: TGTGCCAGCAGCTTAGCGTCGGAGACCCAGTACTTC.

At least ten counts were recorded for this clonotype. The rearrangement joins TRBV7-8 to TRBJ1-1; TRBD1 agrees at 8 bases. J lost 5 bases, V lost 5 bases, and 4 bases had no gene match. Looked up from germline, CDR1 is SGHVS and CDR2 is FQNEAQ. The length of the CDR3 is 13 residues. Here the CDR3 DNA reads TGTGCCAGCAGCCAAGACAGGGGTACTGAAGCTTTCTTT. Amino acid sequence: CASSQDRGTEAFF.

This clonotype occurred many times. The chain's CDR3 is CSAREGGSPLHF. In DNA form, the CDR3 reads TGCAGTGCTAGAGAGGGGGGTTCACCCCTCCACTTT. The J gene is TRBJ1-6, the V gene TRBV20-1; maybe TRBD1 (5 bases). Germline V gene sequence: CDR1 DFQATT, CDR2 SNEGSKA (reference sequence). The V gene lost 0 bases and the J gene lost 9 bases, with 6 bases spanning the gap. CDR3 length: 12 amino acids.

This clonotype was seen many times. The CDR3 region has the DNA TGTGCCAGCAGCAAAACCACTCGATCCAACTCCTACGAGCAGTACTTC. Protein product: CASSKTTRSNSYEQYF. The genes are TRBV11-2 and TRBJ2-7, with unresolved D. The CDR3 is made up of 16 amino acids. CDR1 is SGHAT and CDR2 is FQNNGV in the germline V gene. Trimming took off 5 bases at V and 0 bases at J, with 17 bases between the two ends.

This clonotype was detected only a few times. V is TRBV20-1 and J is TRBJ1-1; D not resolved. Trimming took 2 bases from V and 1 from J, leaving 11 bases between them. In germline, CDR1 is DFQATT, CDR2 SNEGSKA (reference sequence). The CDR3 totals 14 residues. The CDR3 loop is CSARTHPANTEAFF. The CDR3, as DNA: TGCAGTGCTAGAACCCATCCAGCGAACACTGAAGCTTTCTTT.

This clonotype was counted at least ten times. Here the CDR3 DNA reads TGTGCCAGCAACCTAGGACAAATCTCTGGGGCCAACGTCCTGACTTTC. It is translated as CASNLGQISGANVLTF. The rearrangement uses TRBV28 and TRBJ2-6; D might be TRBD1 (5 bases). The germline CDR1 and CDR2 sequences are MDHEN and SYDVKM. V was trimmed by 7 bases and J by 0 bases, leaving 13 bases between them. The CDR3 consists of 16 residues.

This clonotype was seen more than once but under ten times. The chain recombines TRBV20-1 with TRBJ2-5, with 10 bases aligning to TRBD1. CDR3 length: 15 residues. CDR1 is DFQATT and CDR2 is SNEGSKA in the germline V gene (reference sequence). V trimming: 5 bases; J trimming: 0 bases; junction bases outside the gene matches: 6. The CDR3 sequence is CSALGTGDNQETQYF. The CDR3 nucleotides read TGCAGTGCTCTAGGGACAGGGGACAACCAAGAGACCCAGTACTTC.

The V gene is TRBV6-2 or TRBV6-3, the J gene TRBJ1-5; 10 positions agree with TRBD1. This CDR3 contains 18 residues. Losses at the gene ends were 6 bases for V and 3 bases for J; bases not matched to a gene: 14. CDR1 MNHEY and CDR2 SVGEGT come from the germline V gene. Here the CDR3 reads CASSRTGGNIMYNQPQHF. CDR3 sequence (DNA): TGTGCCAGCAGCCGGACAGGGGGGAACATAATGTACAATCAGCCCCAGCATTTT.

The J gene is TRBJ2-7, the V gene TRBV9, with a weak D call TRBD1 (6 bases). Germline loops: CDR1 SGDLS, CDR2 YYNGEE. CDR3 size: 15 residues. Between the trimmed V and J ends, which lost 0 bases and 3 bases, there was a span of 13 bases. The CDR3 DNA sequence: TGTGCCAGCAGCGTAGGTCCAGGGGCATTCTACGAGCAGTACTTC. The encoded protein is CASSVGPGAFYEQYF.

The gene calls are TRBV12-5 and TRBJ2-3, with D possibly being TRBD2 (6 bases). Germline V lookup: CDR1 LGHNT, CDR2 FRNRAP. V was clipped by 6 bases and J by 2 bases, with 9 bases between them. The CDR3 runs 13 residues. The CDR3 nucleotides are TGTGCTAGTGGAGGGCGGGACACAGATACGCAGTATTTT. It yields the protein CASGGRDTDTQYF. Full variable domain (missing parts from reference TRBV12-5 and TRBJ2-3): DARVTQTPRHKVTEMGQEVTMRCQPILGHNTVFWYRQTMMQGLELLAYFRNRAPLDDSGMPKDRFSAEMPDATLATLKIQPSEPRDSAVYFCASGGRDTDTQYFGPGTRLTVL.

This chain joins TRBV11-3 and TRBJ2-7, with 7 bases fitting TRBD2. Unmatched junction bases numbered 9, after V lost 1 base and J lost 3 bases. Germline loops: CDR1 SGHNT, CDR2 YENEEA. CDR3 length: 16 residues. The CDR3: CASSLGGGIVDYEQYF. The CDR3 DNA follows: TGTGCCAGCAGCTTAGGGGGAGGGATAGTGGACTACGAGCAGTACTTC.

The chain has TRBV30 and TRBJ2-7, with D unresolved. V was clipped by 3 bases and J by 6 bases, with 18 bases between them. Germline CDR1 GTSNPN, CDR2 SVGIG (reference sequence). The CDR3 has 14 amino acids. CDR3 residues: CAWSPGSERAEQYF. DNA for the CDR3: TGTGCCTGGAGCCCAGGTTCTGAGCGAGCCGAGCAGTACTTC.

This clonotype was seen ten or more times. One junction end disagrees with the germline gene, perhaps due to a read error. The chain carries TRBV2 and TRBJ2-5; tentative D call: TRBD1 (6 bases). Germline CDR1 is SNHLY and CDR2 is FYNNEI. The CDR3 contains 17 residues. The CDR3 reads CASSEASGRQEQETQCF. DNA of the CDR3: TGTGCCAGCAGTGAAGCTTCAGGTCGACAGGAGCAAGAGACCCAGTGCTTC.

This clonotype was observed many times. The V gene is TRBV12-3 or TRBV12-4, the J gene TRBJ2-2, with D unclear. The CDR3 sequence is 11 residues long. The germline V and J ends were trimmed by 11 bases and 6 bases, with 10 bases remaining between them. CDR3 bases: TGTGCCCTTCGGACCGCCGGGGAGCTGTTTTTT. It translates to CALRTAGELFF.

This clonotype was observed a handful of times. This chain uses TRBV12-3 or TRBV12-4 with TRBJ2-7; D ambiguous. This CDR3 spans 14 amino acids. The V end lost 5 bases, the J end lost 6 bases, and 17 bases lay between the germline ends. The DNA for the CDR3 is TGTGCCAGCAGTCCCTCGGTGGGAACTGGCGAGCAGTACTTC. It yields the protein CASSPSVGTGEQYF.

Many counts were recorded for this clonotype. The chain joins TRBV4-1 to TRBJ2-4; 7 bases line up with TRBD2. The CDR3 spans 15 residues. V was pared by 0 bases and J by 4 bases, with 3 bases of the junction left unmatched. Germline-derived CDR1 and CDR2 are MGHRA and YSYEKL. In nucleotides, the CDR3 is TGCGCCAGCAGCCAAGATTCTAGCGGTAAAAACATTCAGTACTTC. The encoded protein is CASSQDSSGKNIQYF.

This clonotype was observed many times. The rearrangement links TRBV5-1 to TRBJ2-7; TRBD2 agrees at 14 bases. After removal of 0 bases from V and 7 bases from J, the junction contained 3 bases not matched to a gene. This CDR3 has 15 residues. The V gene's germline CDR1 is SGHRS and CDR2 YFSETQ. The CDR3 region has the DNA TGCGCCAGCAGCTTGGTGACTAGCGGGAGGGATGAGCAGTACTTC. Its translation: CASSLVTSGRDEQYF.